One sample yielded the 15 T cell receptor beta chains listed below, sequenced in a study of identical twins. TCRdb re-analysed the 5' RACE reads in MiXCR, keeping a single row per CDR3 protein. This table holds about 920,000 distinct CDR3 sequences, around an eighth found once. These data also formed part of another study, on yellow fever vaccine responses in identical twins.

Sequenced input: PBMCs. The receptors derive from a young woman in good health.

This clonotype has just a few counts. This chain links TRBV6-1 with TRBJ2-1; 9 bases fit TRBD2. The CDR3 covers 14 residues. Germline V gives CDR1 MNHNS, CDR2 SASEGT. J gave up 9 bases and V 3 bases, and 6 bases lay outside the gene matches. CDR3: CASSDWGLAGEQFF. CDR3 sequence (DNA): TGTGCCAGCAGTGACTGGGGACTAGCCGGTGAGCAGTTCTTC.

This clonotype appeared a few times. This chain uses TRBV12-3 or TRBV12-4 with TRBJ2-2; D assignment may be TRBD1 or TRBD2 (5 bases each). Trimming took 0 bases from V and 7 from J, leaving 12 bases between them. The CDR3 is made up of 15 amino acids. The CDR3 coding sequence is TGTGCCAGCAGTTTAGCGGAACGAGGGGTCGGGGAGCTGTTTTTT. Translating gives CASSLAERGVGELFF.

This chain links TRBV2 with TRBJ1-3; D is ambiguous. Looked up from germline, CDR1 is SNHLY and CDR2 is FYNNEI. The V and J ends lost 8 bases and 1 base respectively, with 9 bases between them. CDR3 length equals 13 residues. This CDR3 is CASPGLSGNTIYF. Here the CDR3 DNA reads TGTGCCAGCCCGGGGTTGTCTGGAAACACCATATATTTT.

This clonotype has just a few counts. J is TRBJ2-3 and V is TRBV5-1; no clear D. The CDR3 spans 13 residues. CDR1 SGHRS and CDR2 YFSETQ come from the germline V gene. The V and J ends lost 0 bases and 4 bases respectively, with 6 bases between them. CDR3 sequence reads: CASSLESSDTQYF. In nucleotides, the CDR3 is TGCGCCAGCAGCTTGGAGTCTTCAGATACGCAGTATTTT.

This clonotype was found many times. The chain links TRBV7-2 to TRBJ2-7, with D perhaps matching TRBD1 (6 bases). V gave up 0 bases and J gave up 3 bases, with 15 bases separating them. The CDR3 has 16 amino acids. CDR1 is SGHTA, CDR2 FQGNSA, per germline. Here the CDR3 DNA reads TGTGCCAGCAGCTTAGCTACGACAGGAATCTTCTACGAGCAGTACTTC. Residues: CASSLATTGIFYEQYF.

The rearrangement joins TRBV6-6 to TRBJ2-2; D gene uncertain. There are 13 residues in the CDR3. The V end lost 3 bases, the J end lost 7 bases, and 9 bases lay between the germline ends. Per the germline V gene, CDR1 is MNHNY and CDR2 is SVGAGI (reference sequence). This CDR3 reads CASSYSLLGELFF. The CDR3 nucleotides are TGTGCCAGCAGTTATTCGCTCCTCGGGGAGCTGTTTTTT.

J is TRBJ2-5 and V is TRBV7-2, with D tentatively TRBD2 (5 bases). V lost 5 bases to trimming and J lost 0 bases, with 10 bases between them. Per germline, CDR1 SGHTA and CDR2 FQGNSA. The CDR3 is 14 amino acids. As DNA, the CDR3 is TGTGCCAGCAGCATTCTAGCTAACCAAGAGACCCAGTACTTC. Protein: CASSILANQETQYF. The full variable domain, in which reference TRBV7-2 and TRBJ2-5 provide the parts outside the CDR3, is GAGVSQSPSNKVTEKGKDVELRCDPISGHTALYWYRQSLGQGLEFLIYFQGNSAPDKSGLPSDRFSAERTGGSVSTLTIQRTQQEDSAVYLCASSILANQETQYFGPGTRLLVL.

Only a few counts were recorded for this clonotype. The rearrangement joins TRBV6-2 or TRBV6-3 to TRBJ2-3, with D perhaps being TRBD1 or TRBD2 (6 bases each). Trimming left V 1 base short and J 6 bases short, with 11 bases between. CDR1 MNHEY and CDR2 SVGEGT come from the germline V gene. The CDR3 length is 14 residues. CDR3 in amino acids: CASSYFTGADTQYF. The DNA for the CDR3 is TGTGCCAGCAGTTACTTCACGGGGGCGGATACGCAGTATTTT.

This clonotype was seen many times. The chain recombines TRBV5-1 with TRBJ2-1; 10 bases map to TRBD2. The CDR3 extends over 15 amino acids. The V gene's germline CDR1 is SGHRS and CDR2 YFSETQ. The junction had 6 bases not matched to a gene; V was cut back by 2 bases and J by 7 bases. CDR3 residues: CASSFTSGMQNEQFF. The CDR3 coding sequence is TGCGCCAGCAGCTTTACTAGCGGGATGCAGAATGAGCAGTTCTTC.

This clonotype appeared a few times. The V and J genes are TRBV28 and TRBJ1-5; 11 bases align to TRBD1. CDR1 is MDHEN and CDR2 is SYDVKM in the germline V gene. J lost 6 bases, V lost 8 bases, and 6 bases had no gene match. The CDR3 is 14 amino acids. CDR3 region: CASRTGGSGQPQHF. DNA of the CDR3: TGTGCCAGCCGGACAGGGGGCTCGGGTCAGCCCCAGCATTTT.

V is TRBV3-1 and J is TRBJ2-1; 11 bases are a match to TRBD2. The germline V gene has CDR1 LGHDT and CDR2 YNNKEL (reference sequence). This CDR3 contains 17 residues. After removal of 4 bases from V and 9 bases from J, the junction contained 14 bases not matched to a gene. The CDR3 bases are TGTGCCAGCAGCCCATTCCCTGGGGTTAGCGGGAGGGTTGAGCAGTTCTTC. This translates into CASSPFPGVSGRVEQFF.

This clonotype was recorded at least ten times. The rearrangement links TRBV7-3 to TRBJ2-3; 9 nucleotides agree with TRBD2. Losses at the gene ends were 2 bases for V and 6 bases for J; bases not matched to a gene: 12. CDR1 and CDR2 from the germline V gene are SGHTA and FQGTGA. The CDR3 is made up of 17 amino acids. The CDR3 bases are TGTGCCAGCAGCTTATTGGCGGGAGGGACCTCGTCTGATACGCAGTATTTT. Amino acid sequence: CASSLLAGGTSSDTQYF.

This clonotype came up many times. The V and J genes are TRBV5-6 and TRBJ1-5; D gene unclear. This CDR3 has 14 residues. Germline CDR1 is SGHDT and CDR2 is YYEEEE. Trimming removed 2 bases from V and 4 bases from J, with 10 bases in between. DNA of the CDR3: TGTGCCAGCAGCTTAGGATGGGAAAATCAGCCCCAGCATTTT. Protein: CASSLGWENQPQHF.

The sample holds a few counts of this clonotype. This chain links TRBV20-1 with TRBJ1-5; 10 bases line up with TRBD1. Germline CDR1 is DFQATT and CDR2 is SNEGSKA (reference sequence). The V and J ends lost 3 bases and 5 bases, in that order; junction bases with no gene match: 13. CDR3 length: 17 residues. The CDR3 loop reads CSARRDRGRGRDQPQHF. As DNA, the CDR3 is TGCAGTGCTAGGAGGGACAGGGGAAGGGGCCGAGATCAGCCCCAGCATTTT.

Turning to this clonotype: One base away lies a much larger clone, so this may be a sequencing read error. The chain employs TRBV5-1 and TRBJ2-3; D call uncertain. This CDR3 comprises 15 residues. CDR1 is SGHRS and CDR2 is YFSETQ in the germline V gene. The ends were cut back, 3 bases at V and 0 bases at J, with 11 bases in the middle. The CDR3 DNA follows: TGCGCCAGCAGCTCCAGGACCACTAGCACAGATACGCAGTATTTT. Residues: CASSSRTTSTDTQYF.